This is a list of T cell receptor beta chains from one sample in a study of control samples from healthy donors and cancer patients. Libraries were prepared by immunoSEQ multiplex PCR; TCRdb keeps only in-frame clonotypes and omits some of them. The sample lists tens of thousands of clones, roughly 84% seen once, with 2.9% in the top ten. The source material was PBMCs. These receptor sequences come from a woman aged 45-65 years with lung cancer. Each CDR3 is given with its conserved first and last residue. Fields, in order: D gene, clone size, V gene, J gene, CDR3 DNA, CDR3 protein. The D gene is left open where the match is weak. For some rows the clone size is stated as once, few or many, or as a class when expanded; others skip it.

d_call: TRBD1
clone_size: .
v_call: TRBV24-1
j_call: TRBJ2-7
cdr3_nt: TGTGCCACCAGTGACGCCGGGACAGGGGGTTACGAGCAGTACTTC
cdr3_aa: CATSDAGTGGYEQYF

d_call: .
clone_size: .
v_call: TRBV30
j_call: TRBJ1-5
cdr3_nt: TGTGCCTGGAGTACAGGGACGAATCAGCCCCAGCATTTT
cdr3_aa: CAWSTGTNQPQHF

d_call: .
clone_size: few
v_call: TRBV9
j_call: TRBJ1-2
cdr3_nt: TGTGCCAGCAGCGTAGAGGCCGCGGAGGCCTATGGCTACACCTTC
cdr3_aa: CASSVEAAEAYGYTF

d_call: .
clone_size: .
v_call: TRBV5-1
j_call: TRBJ2-1
cdr3_nt: TGCGCCAGCAGCTTACCTAGCTCCTACAATGAGCAGTTCTTC
cdr3_aa: CASSLPSSYNEQFF

d_call: .
clone_size: .
v_call: TRBV2
j_call: TRBJ1-1
cdr3_nt: TGTGCCAGCAGTGTGGGAGAGAACACTGAAGCTTTCTTT
cdr3_aa: CASSVGENTEAFF

d_call: .
clone_size: .
v_call: TRBV18
j_call: TRBJ2-5
cdr3_nt: TGTGCCAGCTCACCGGGACAAAAATTCGAAGAGACCCAGTACTTC
cdr3_aa: CASSPGQKFEETQYF

d_call: .
clone_size: .
v_call: TRBV19
j_call: TRBJ1-5
cdr3_nt: TGTGCCAGTGACAGGTCTGGCAGCAATCAGCCCCAGCATTTT
cdr3_aa: CASDRSGSNQPQHF

d_call: .
clone_size: few
v_call: TRBV19
j_call: TRBJ1-2
cdr3_nt: TGTGCCAGTAGGGTAGGGGTCGGCTACACCTTC
cdr3_aa: CASRVGVGYTF

d_call: TRBD2
clone_size: .
v_call: TRBV7-3
j_call: TRBJ2-1
cdr3_nt: TGTGCCAGCAGCGCGACTAGCGGGGAGTACAATGAGCAGTTCTTC
cdr3_aa: CASSATSGEYNEQFF

d_call: .
clone_size: .
v_call: TRBV5-6
j_call: TRBJ2-1
cdr3_nt: TGTGCCAGCAGCTTTCGGGGCCCGAAAGAGCAGTTCTTC
cdr3_aa: CASSFRGPKEQFF

d_call: .
clone_size: .
v_call: TRBV29-1
j_call: TRBJ1-1
cdr3_nt: TGCAGCGTTGATCAGGGGAGAGGTACTGAAGCTTTCTTT
cdr3_aa: CSVDQGRGTEAFF

d_call: .
clone_size: .
v_call: TRBV23-1
j_call: TRBJ1-5
cdr3_nt: TGCGCCAGCAGTCAACCTTGGCTGAAGAATCAGCCCCAGCATTTT
cdr3_aa: CASSQPWLKNQPQHF

d_call: .
clone_size: .
v_call: TRBV20-1
j_call: TRBJ2-1
cdr3_nt: TGCAGTGCAAATAAATTCAATGAGCAGTTCTTC
cdr3_aa: CSANKFNEQFF

d_call: .
clone_size: .
v_call: TRBV12-5
j_call: TRBJ1-1
cdr3_nt: TGTGCTAGTGGACCAGGGACACACACTGAAGCTTTCTTT
cdr3_aa: CASGPGTHTEAFF

d_call: .
clone_size: .
v_call: TRBV11-2
j_call: TRBJ1-2
cdr3_nt: TGTGCCAGCAGCTTAACCAGGGGAGGATACGGGAATGGCTACACCTTC
cdr3_aa: CASSLTRGGYGNGYTF

d_call: .
clone_size: once
v_call: TRBV2
j_call: TRBJ1-4
cdr3_nt: TGTGCCAGCAAGAGGGACACTACTAATGAAAAACTGTTTTTT
cdr3_aa: CASKRDTTNEKLFF

d_call: TRBD1
clone_size: .
v_call: TRBV6-5
j_call: TRBJ1-6
cdr3_nt: TGTGCCAGCAGCTTGACAGGGGAAGGGGCCTCACCCCTCCACTTT
cdr3_aa: CASSLTGEGASPLHF

d_call: .
clone_size: .
v_call: TRBV6-5
j_call: TRBJ1-2
cdr3_nt: TGTGCCAGCAGCCGCCGACACCCCTATGGCTACACCTTC
cdr3_aa: CASSRRHPYGYTF

d_call: TRBD1
clone_size: .
v_call: TRBV5-1
j_call: TRBJ2-6
cdr3_nt: TGCGCCAGCAGCAAGGGACAGGACTTCTACTCTGGGGCCAACGTCCCGACTTTC
cdr3_aa: CASSKGQDFYSGANVPTF

d_call: .
clone_size: once
v_call: TRBV4-3
j_call: TRBJ1-5
cdr3_nt: TGCGCCAGCAGCCAAGATGGGGAGAATAGCAATCAGCCCCAGCATTTT
cdr3_aa: CASSQDGENSNQPQHF

d_call: .
clone_size: .
v_call: TRBV15
j_call: TRBJ1-5
cdr3_nt: TGTGCCACCAGCAGAACCAGAGAGGGCAATCAGCCCCAGCATTTT
cdr3_aa: CATSRTREGNQPQHF

d_call: .
clone_size: .
v_call: TRBV2
j_call: TRBJ1-1
cdr3_nt: TGTGCCAGCAGTGAAGAATATATAAGCAACACTGAAGCTTTCTTT
cdr3_aa: CASSEEYISNTEAFF

d_call: TRBD1
clone_size: few
v_call: TRBV2
j_call: TRBJ1-1
cdr3_nt: TGTGCCAGCAGTGAAACAGGGGTCACTGAAGCTTTCTTT
cdr3_aa: CASSETGVTEAFF

d_call: .
clone_size: .
v_call: TRBV10-3
j_call: TRBJ1-5
cdr3_nt: TGTGCCATCAGTGAGGGGCTCTCAGGACAGCCCCAGCATTTT
cdr3_aa: CAISEGLSGQPQHF

d_call: .
clone_size: .
v_call: TRBV7-9
j_call: TRBJ2-7
cdr3_nt: TGTGCCAGCAGCACAGGAGGGGGTTTGGATGAGCAGTACTTC
cdr3_aa: CASSTGGGLDEQYF

d_call: TRBD1
clone_size: .
v_call: TRBV7-2
j_call: TRBJ1-1
cdr3_nt: TGTGCCAGCAGCCCCGGGACAGGGGCCAGAGCTTTCTTT
cdr3_aa: CASSPGTGARAFF

d_call: .
clone_size: .
v_call: TRBV12-3/TRBV12-4
j_call: TRBJ2-7
cdr3_nt: TGTGCCAGCACCGGGACTCATACCTACGAGCAGTACTTC
cdr3_aa: CASTGTHTYEQYF

d_call: .
clone_size: .
v_call: TRBV5-1
j_call: TRBJ1-4
cdr3_nt: TGCGCCAGCAGGCCAGGATCGGGTAATGAAAAACTGTTTTTT
cdr3_aa: CASRPGSGNEKLFF

d_call: .
clone_size: .
v_call: TRBV5-5
j_call: TRBJ1-2
cdr3_nt: TGTGCCAGCAGCTTATCCAGCTTTAACTATGGCTACACCTTC
cdr3_aa: CASSLSSFNYGYTF

d_call: .
clone_size: .
v_call: TRBV5-5
j_call: TRBJ1-1
cdr3_nt: TGTGCCAGCAGTCAACTGTCAGGGACGGGAAACACTGAAGCTTTCTTT
cdr3_aa: CASSQLSGTGNTEAFF

d_call: TRBD1
clone_size: .
v_call: TRBV6-2/TRBV6-3
j_call: TRBJ2-3
cdr3_nt: TGTGCCAGCAGCCCTCTGGGGAACAGGGGGAATACAGATACGCAGTATTTT
cdr3_aa: CASSPLGNRGNTDTQYF

d_call: .
clone_size: .
v_call: TRBV5-1
j_call: TRBJ1-3
cdr3_nt: TGCGCCAGCAGCTTGGACAGTATCTCTGGAAACACCATATATTTT
cdr3_aa: CASSLDSISGNTIYF

d_call: .
clone_size: .
v_call: TRBV12-3/TRBV12-4
j_call: TRBJ1-1
cdr3_nt: TGTGCCAGCAGTTTAGGGTACGGGCAGGAAACTTTCTTT
cdr3_aa: CASSLGYGQETFF

d_call: .
clone_size: .
v_call: TRBV9
j_call: TRBJ1-3
cdr3_nt: TGTGCCAGCAGCGGCGATCGGACAGATCGAAACACCATATATTTT
cdr3_aa: CASSGDRTDRNTIYF

d_call: TRBD1
clone_size: once
v_call: TRBV6-6
j_call: TRBJ2-7
cdr3_nt: TGTGCCAGCAGCCAAGGAGGGACAGGCTACGAGCAGTACTTC
cdr3_aa: CASSQGGTGYEQYF

d_call: .
clone_size: .
v_call: TRBV27
j_call: TRBJ2-3
cdr3_nt: TGTGCCAGCACCGGACATTCAGATACGCAGTATTTT
cdr3_aa: CASTGHSDTQYF

d_call: TRBD2
clone_size: .
v_call: TRBV4-3
j_call: TRBJ2-1
cdr3_nt: TGCGCCAGCAGCCGCAGACTAGCGGGGTCCTCCTACAATGAGCAGTTCTTC
cdr3_aa: CASSRRLAGSSYNEQFF

d_call: .
clone_size: .
v_call: TRBV6-5
j_call: TRBJ1-4
cdr3_nt: TGTGCCAGCAGGAGGTGGGGAAATGAAAAACTGTTTTTT
cdr3_aa: CASRRWGNEKLFF

d_call: TRBD1
clone_size: .
v_call: TRBV6-5
j_call: TRBJ2-2
cdr3_nt: TGTGCCAGCAGCCCAGACAGGGGAGGTGGTGGGGAGCTGTTTTTT
cdr3_aa: CASSPDRGGGGELFF

d_call: .
clone_size: .
v_call: TRBV27
j_call: TRBJ1-4
cdr3_nt: TGTGCCAGCAGAACTTCCTTTAATGAAAAACTGTTTTTT
cdr3_aa: CASRTSFNEKLFF

d_call: .
clone_size: .
v_call: TRBV6-2/TRBV6-3
j_call: TRBJ1-2
cdr3_nt: TGTGCCAGCAGCCGGGGCCCGCCTTACGATGGCTACACCTTC
cdr3_aa: CASSRGPPYDGYTF

d_call: .
clone_size: .
v_call: TRBV4-3
j_call: TRBJ2-5
cdr3_nt: TGCGCCAGCAGCCAAGATATCGTGGAGACCCAGTACTTC
cdr3_aa: CASSQDIVETQYF

d_call: .
clone_size: once
v_call: TRBV29-1
j_call: TRBJ1-2
cdr3_nt: TGCAGCGTTGCCCCTGAGACCCTGAAAAAAGGCTACACCTTC
cdr3_aa: CSVAPETLKKGYTF

d_call: .
clone_size: .
v_call: TRBV20-1
j_call: TRBJ2-2
cdr3_nt: TGCAGTGCTAGCCCTACCGGGGAGCTGTTTTTT
cdr3_aa: CSASPTGELFF

d_call: .
clone_size: .
v_call: TRBV19
j_call: TRBJ2-7
cdr3_nt: TGTGCCAGTAGTGCAAACCGACGGTATCCCTACGAGCAGTACTTC
cdr3_aa: CASSANRRYPYEQYF

d_call: TRBD1
clone_size: .
v_call: TRBV4-1
j_call: TRBJ1-5
cdr3_nt: TGCGCCAGCAGCCCAAAGGCAGGGGGAGGGAGCAATCAGCCCCAGCATTTT
cdr3_aa: CASSPKAGGGSNQPQHF

d_call: .
clone_size: .
v_call: TRBV9
j_call: TRBJ1-1
cdr3_nt: TGTGCCAGCAGCGTAGCCGTGAACACTGAAGCTTTCTTT
cdr3_aa: CASSVAVNTEAFF

d_call: .
clone_size: few
v_call: TRBV30
j_call: TRBJ1-2
cdr3_nt: TGTGCCTGGAGTGTAGACGATTGGGACGGCTACACCTTC
cdr3_aa: CAWSVDDWDGYTF

d_call: .
clone_size: .
v_call: TRBV2
j_call: TRBJ1-4
cdr3_nt: TGTGCCAGCAGTGAACCGGGTTTAGAGGAAAAACTGTTTTTT
cdr3_aa: CASSEPGLEEKLFF

d_call: .
clone_size: .
v_call: TRBV11-3
j_call: TRBJ2-7
cdr3_nt: TGTGCCAGCAGCTTAGAACAGGGAAGCTCCTACGAGCAGTACTTC
cdr3_aa: CASSLEQGSSYEQYF